This T cell receptor beta chain originates from a study of T cells in Graves' hyperthyroidism and ophthalmopathy. Graves' hyperthyroidism qualified as stable when ophthalmopathy did not progress within 18 months. With a duration under 2 months, the hyperthyroidism was newly diagnosed in patients aged 18 to 65. TCR beta CDR3 sequences were amplified from RNA transcripts. The TCR CDR3 first-round RT-PCR relied on the HTBI primer set. TCRdb re-called the multiplex PCR reads through MiXCR, storing one row per CDR3 protein. The table lists roughly 420,000 distinct CDR3 sequences, around 14% of them singletons. This CDR3 has 17 amino acids. With V trimmed by 5 bases and J by 8 bases, 20 bases remained unmatched. Germline CDR1 MDHEN, CDR2 SYDVKM.

This receptor was obtained from a woman under 30 with Graves' hyperthyroidism. The sequencing sample was made of blood. The chain is built from TRBV28 and TRBJ1-1; 7 bases line up with TRBD1. The CDR3 DNA reads TGTGCCAGCAGTCCTCCAGTACCGCAGGGGGTGAGGCGCGAAGCTTTCTTT. Its protein is CASSPPVPQGVRREAFF. The variable domain in full, completed from reference TRBV28 and TRBJ1-1, reads DVKVTQSSRYLVKRTGEKVFLECVQDMDHENMFWYRQDPGLGLRLIYFSYDVKMKEKGDIPEGYSVSREKKERFSLILESASTNQTSMYLCASSPPVPQGVRREAFFGQGTRLTVV.